The clone carrying this T cell receptor (beta chain) occurred a few times. Its antigen remains unknown. The second PCR ran about 6 to 12 cycles with a sample-barcoded 5' primer and J-beta primers. TCRdb independently ran MiXCR on the 5' RACE reads; one entry per CDR3 protein. Found here are around 710,000 distinct CDR3 sequences, 40% to 45% of them singletons; the top ten hold 20% to 25%. Trimming stripped 5 bases from V and 5 bases from J, with 15 bases between. Germline lookup yields CDR1 MGHDK and CDR2 SYGVNS. The CDR3 has 15 amino acids. This sample is part of a study of blood T cells in healthy people across ages. Whole-study results and caveats: Per million T cells, TCR beta diversity dropped roughly linearly as age increased. Unknown donor CMV status possibly confounded expanded clonotype changes.

This clonotype was sampled from a woman in her fifties or sixties in good health. The chain recombines TRBV25-1 with TRBJ1-4; D is uncertain. The sequenced sample was blood. CDR3 in DNA: TGTGCCAGCAGTCCGAGGGTCAGCTCGAATGAAAAACTGTTTTTT. Protein product: CASSPRVSSNEKLFF.